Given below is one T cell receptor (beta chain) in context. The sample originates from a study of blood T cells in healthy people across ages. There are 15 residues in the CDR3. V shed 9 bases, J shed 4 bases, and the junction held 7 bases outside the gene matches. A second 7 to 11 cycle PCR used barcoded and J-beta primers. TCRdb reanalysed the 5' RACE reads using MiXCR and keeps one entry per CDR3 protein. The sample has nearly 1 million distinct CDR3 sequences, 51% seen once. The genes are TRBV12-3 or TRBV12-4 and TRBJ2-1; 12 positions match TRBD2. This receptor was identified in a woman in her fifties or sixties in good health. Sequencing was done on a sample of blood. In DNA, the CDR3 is TGTGCCAGTAACAGCGGGACTAGCGGGTACAATGAGCAGTTCTTC. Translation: CASNSGTSGYNEQFF.